This record looks at one T cell receptor beta chain sequence and its context. These data are taken from a study of blood T cell repertoires in COVID-19. Repertoires were generated with immunoSEQ multiplex PCR, while TCRdb's copy carries only in-frame clones and drops some. The table lists more than 65,000 clones, around 87% of them singletons, with roughly 7% in the top ten. Deletions cut 0 bases from V and 10 bases from J, with 7 bases between. The length of the CDR3 is 13 residues. Germline CDR1 is MGHRA and CDR2 is YSYEKL. The sample taken for sequencing was peripheral blood. This TCR was sampled from a man aged 45-65 years with active COVID-19. The J gene is TRBJ1-6, the V gene TRBV4-1; D unclear. The CDR3 DNA sequence: TGCGCCAGCAGCCAAGATCACGGGTCACCCCTCCACTTT. Translating gives CASSQDHGSPLHF.